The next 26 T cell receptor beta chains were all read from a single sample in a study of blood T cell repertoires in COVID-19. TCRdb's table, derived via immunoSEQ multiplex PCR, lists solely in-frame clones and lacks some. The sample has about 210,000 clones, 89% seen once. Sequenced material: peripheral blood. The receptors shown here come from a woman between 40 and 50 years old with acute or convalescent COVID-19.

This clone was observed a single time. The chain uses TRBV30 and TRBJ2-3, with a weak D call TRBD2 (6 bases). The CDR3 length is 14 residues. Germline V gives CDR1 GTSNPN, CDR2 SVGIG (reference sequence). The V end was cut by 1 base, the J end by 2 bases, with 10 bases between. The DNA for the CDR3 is TGTGCCTGGAGTGGCCAGGGACTCACAGATACGCAGTATTTT. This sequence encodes CAWSGQGLTDTQYF.

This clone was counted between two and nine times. The CDR3 DNA reads TGTGCCAGCAGCCCGGACAGCGCTTGGGAGCCCCAGCATTTT. As protein: CASSPDSAWEPQHF. V is TRBV7-6 and J is TRBJ1-5; D may be TRBD1 (6 bases). The CDR3 has 14 amino acids. The ends were cut back, 5 bases at V and 8 bases at J, with 16 bases in the middle. The V gene's germline CDR1 is SGHVS and CDR2 FNYEAQ.

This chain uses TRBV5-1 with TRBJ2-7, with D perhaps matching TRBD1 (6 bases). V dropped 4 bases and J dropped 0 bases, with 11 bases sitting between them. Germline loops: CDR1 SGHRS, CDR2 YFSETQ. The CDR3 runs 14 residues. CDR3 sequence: CASSHGTSSYEQYV. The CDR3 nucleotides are TGCGCCAGCAGCCACGGGACATCCTCCTACGAGCAGTACGTC.

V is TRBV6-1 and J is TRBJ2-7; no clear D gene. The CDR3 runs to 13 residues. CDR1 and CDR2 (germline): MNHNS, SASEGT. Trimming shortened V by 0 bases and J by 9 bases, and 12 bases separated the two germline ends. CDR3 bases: TGTGCCAGCAGTGAAGCCGCCCTACTTGCGCAGTACGTC. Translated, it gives CASSEAALLAQYV.

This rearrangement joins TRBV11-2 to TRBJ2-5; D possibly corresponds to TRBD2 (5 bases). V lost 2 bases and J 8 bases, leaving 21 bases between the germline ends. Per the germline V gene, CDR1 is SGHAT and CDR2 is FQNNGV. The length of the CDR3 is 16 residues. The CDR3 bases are TGTGCCAGCAGCTTATTTAGTCGGGCGGAAGGAGGCACCCAGTACTTC. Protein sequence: CASSLFSRAEGGTQYF.

The CDR3 DNA reads as TGTGCCACCAGTGTCCCCCTCAGGGGCAGTCCGAACACTGAAGCTTTCTTT. Translating it yields CATSVPLRGSPNTEAFF. The gene calls are TRBV24-1 and TRBJ1-1; weak D call: TRBD1 (6 bases). Germline lookup yields CDR1 KGHDR and CDR2 SFDVKD. This CDR3 contains 17 residues. V gave up 5 bases and J gave up 1 base, with 19 bases separating them.

DNA of the CDR3: TGTGCCTGGAGTCCCACAGGGTTACGGGCTGAAAAACTGTTTTTT. Translation gives CAWSPTGLRAEKLFF. This chain joins TRBV30 and TRBJ1-4; maybe TRBD1 (6 bases). Germline V gene sequence: CDR1 GTSNPN, CDR2 SVGIG (reference sequence). V shed 2 bases and J shed 7 bases, with 17 bases lying between them. The CDR3 is made up of 15 amino acids.

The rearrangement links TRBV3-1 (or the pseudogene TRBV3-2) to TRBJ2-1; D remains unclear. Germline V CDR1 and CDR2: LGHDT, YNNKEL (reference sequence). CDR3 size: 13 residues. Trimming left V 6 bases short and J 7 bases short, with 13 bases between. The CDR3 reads CASRSFSGNEQFF. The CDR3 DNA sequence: TGTGCCAGCAGGAGTTTTTCAGGTAATGAGCAGTTCTTC.

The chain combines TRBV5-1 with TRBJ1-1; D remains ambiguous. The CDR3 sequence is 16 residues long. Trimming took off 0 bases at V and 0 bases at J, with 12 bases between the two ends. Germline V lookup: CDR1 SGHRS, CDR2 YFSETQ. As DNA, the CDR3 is TGCGCCAGCAGCTTGGCCTCAGGCTCAATGAACACTGAAGCTTTCTTT. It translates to CASSLASGSMNTEAFF.

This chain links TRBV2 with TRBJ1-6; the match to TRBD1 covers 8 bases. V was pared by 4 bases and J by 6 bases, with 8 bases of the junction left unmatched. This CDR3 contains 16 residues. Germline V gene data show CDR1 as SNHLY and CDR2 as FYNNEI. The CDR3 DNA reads TGTGCCAGCAGTGCACGGACAGGGTCCGGTAATTCACCCCTCCACTTT. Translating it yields CASSARTGSGNSPLHF.

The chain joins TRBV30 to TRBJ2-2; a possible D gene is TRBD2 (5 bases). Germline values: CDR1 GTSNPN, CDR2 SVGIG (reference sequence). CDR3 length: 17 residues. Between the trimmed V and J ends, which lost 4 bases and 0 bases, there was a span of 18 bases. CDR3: CAWTSRWEISNTGELFF. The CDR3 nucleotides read TGTGCCTGGACTTCGAGGTGGGAGATCTCGAACACCGGGGAGCTGTTTTTT.

CDR3: CASSAGWRGGYQTQYF. The CDR3 DNA follows: TGTGCCAGCAGCGCCGGCTGGCGGGGGGGCTATCAGACCCAGTACTTC. This chain joins TRBV11-3 and TRBJ2-5; 9 bases align to TRBD2. The V gene end was trimmed by 5 bases and the J gene end by 6 bases; junction bases not matched to a gene: 13. Germline V gene lookup returns CDR1 SGHNT and CDR2 YENEEA. The CDR3 is 16 amino acids.

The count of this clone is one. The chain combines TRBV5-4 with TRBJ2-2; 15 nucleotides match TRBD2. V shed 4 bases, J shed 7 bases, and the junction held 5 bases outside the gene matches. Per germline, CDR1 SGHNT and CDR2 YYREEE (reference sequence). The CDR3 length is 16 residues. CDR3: CASSRTSGGAYGELFF. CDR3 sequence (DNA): TGTGCCAGCAGCCGGACTAGCGGGGGGGCCTACGGGGAGCTGTTTTTT.

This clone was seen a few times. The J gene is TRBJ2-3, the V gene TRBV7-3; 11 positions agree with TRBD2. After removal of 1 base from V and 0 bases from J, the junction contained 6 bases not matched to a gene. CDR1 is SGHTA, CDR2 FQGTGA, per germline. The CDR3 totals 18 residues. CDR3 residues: CASSLMPLAGGSTDTQYF. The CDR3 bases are TGTGCCAGCAGCTTAATGCCCCTAGCGGGGGGTAGCACAGATACGCAGTATTTT.

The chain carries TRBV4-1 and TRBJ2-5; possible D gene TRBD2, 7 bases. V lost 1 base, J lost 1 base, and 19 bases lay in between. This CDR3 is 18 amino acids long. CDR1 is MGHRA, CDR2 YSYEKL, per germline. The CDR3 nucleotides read TGCGCCAGCAGCCAAGTCGGTACGGCGGGGGCCGCCCAAGAGACCCAGTACTTC. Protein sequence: CASSQVGTAGAAQETQYF.

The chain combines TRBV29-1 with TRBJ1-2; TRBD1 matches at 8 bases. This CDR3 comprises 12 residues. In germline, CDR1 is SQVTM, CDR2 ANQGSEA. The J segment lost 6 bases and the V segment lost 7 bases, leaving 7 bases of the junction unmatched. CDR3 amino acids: CSGSGQGDGYTF. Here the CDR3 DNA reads TGCAGCGGGAGCGGACAGGGTGATGGCTACACCTTC.

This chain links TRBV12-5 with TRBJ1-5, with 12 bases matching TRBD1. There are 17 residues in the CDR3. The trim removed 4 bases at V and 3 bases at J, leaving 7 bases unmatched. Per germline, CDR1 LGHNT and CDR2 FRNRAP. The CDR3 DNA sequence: TGTGCTAGTGGTTCCGTGAGGGACAGGGGGCACAATCAGCCCCAGCATTTT. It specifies CASGSVRDRGHNQPQHF.

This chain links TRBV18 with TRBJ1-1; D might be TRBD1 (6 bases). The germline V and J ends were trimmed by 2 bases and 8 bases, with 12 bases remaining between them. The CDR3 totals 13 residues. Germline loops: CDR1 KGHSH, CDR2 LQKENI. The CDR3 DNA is TGTGCCAGCTCACCAGCAGGGGTGGGGGAAGCTTTCTTT. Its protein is CASSPAGVGEAFF. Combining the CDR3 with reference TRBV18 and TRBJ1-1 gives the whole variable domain NAGVMQNPRHLVRRRGQEARLRCSPMKGHSHVYWYRQLPEEGLKFMVYLQKENIIDESGMPKERFSAEFPKEGPSILRIQQVVRGDSAAYFCASSPAGVGEAFFGQGTRLTVV.

CDR3 DNA: TGCGCCAGCAGCGCGTCACAGGCTTCCACTGAAGCTTTCTTT. Its protein product is CASSASQASTEAFF. The chain combines TRBV5-1 with TRBJ1-1; perhaps TRBD1 as D (5 bases). The CDR3 loop spans 14 amino acids. Trimming shortened V by 4 bases and J by 4 bases, and 14 bases separated the two germline ends. Germline V gives CDR1 SGHRS, CDR2 YFSETQ.

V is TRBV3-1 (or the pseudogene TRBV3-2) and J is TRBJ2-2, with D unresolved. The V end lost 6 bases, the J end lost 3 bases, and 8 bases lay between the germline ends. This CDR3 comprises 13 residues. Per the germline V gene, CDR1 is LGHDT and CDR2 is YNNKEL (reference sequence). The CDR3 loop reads CASRTGDTGELFF. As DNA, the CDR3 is TGTGCCAGCAGAACCGGAGACACCGGGGAGCTGTTTTTT.

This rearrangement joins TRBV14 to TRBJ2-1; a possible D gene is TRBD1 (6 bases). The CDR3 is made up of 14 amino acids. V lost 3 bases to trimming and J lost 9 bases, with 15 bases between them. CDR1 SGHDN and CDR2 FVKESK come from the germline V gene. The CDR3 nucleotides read TGTGCCAGCAGCCAGCCACAGGGACAAGGTGAGCAGTTCTTC. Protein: CASSQPQGQGEQFF.

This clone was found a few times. The CDR3 DNA reads as TGTGCCAGCAGTCCCTACGTCCGTGACAGGGGGCGCCCAGAGTATCAGCCCCAGCATTTT. This gives the protein CASSPYVRDRGRPEYQPQHF. J is TRBJ1-5 and V is TRBV6-6; TRBD1 matches 10 bases. CDR3 length: 20 amino acids. Germline V CDR1 and CDR2: MNHNY, SVGAGI (reference sequence). The ends lost 5 bases at V and 5 bases at J; junction bases unmatched: 21.

CDR3 region: CASSQDFGGGGNTEAFF. In nucleotides, the CDR3 is TGTGCCAGCAGCCAAGATTTTGGGGGAGGGGGAAACACTGAAGCTTTCTTT. The chain employs TRBV3-1 (or the pseudogene TRBV3-2) and TRBJ1-1, with a weak D call TRBD1 (6 bases). V lost 0 bases and J lost 2, with 16 bases in between. The CDR3 runs to 17 residues. The germline gives CDR1 LGHDT, CDR2 YNNKEL (reference sequence).

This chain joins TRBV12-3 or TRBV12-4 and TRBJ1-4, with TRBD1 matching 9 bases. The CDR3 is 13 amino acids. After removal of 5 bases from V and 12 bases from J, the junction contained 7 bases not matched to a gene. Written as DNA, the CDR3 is TGTGCCAGCAGTCCCACCCGGGACAGGGAACTGTTTTTT. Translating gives CASSPTRDRELFF.

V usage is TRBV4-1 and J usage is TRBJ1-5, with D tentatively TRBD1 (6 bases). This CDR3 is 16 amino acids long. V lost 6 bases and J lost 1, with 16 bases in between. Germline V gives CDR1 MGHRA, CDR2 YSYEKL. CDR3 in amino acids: CASSLQGSGSNQPQHF. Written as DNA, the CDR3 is TGCGCCAGCAGTTTACAGGGCTCAGGCAGCAATCAGCCCCAGCATTTT.

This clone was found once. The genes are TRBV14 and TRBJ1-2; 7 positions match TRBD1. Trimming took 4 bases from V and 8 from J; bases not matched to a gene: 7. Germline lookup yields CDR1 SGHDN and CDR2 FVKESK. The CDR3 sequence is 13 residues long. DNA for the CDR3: TGTGCCAGCAGCCCTGGGACAGCGCCAGGCTACACCTTC. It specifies CASSPGTAPGYTF.